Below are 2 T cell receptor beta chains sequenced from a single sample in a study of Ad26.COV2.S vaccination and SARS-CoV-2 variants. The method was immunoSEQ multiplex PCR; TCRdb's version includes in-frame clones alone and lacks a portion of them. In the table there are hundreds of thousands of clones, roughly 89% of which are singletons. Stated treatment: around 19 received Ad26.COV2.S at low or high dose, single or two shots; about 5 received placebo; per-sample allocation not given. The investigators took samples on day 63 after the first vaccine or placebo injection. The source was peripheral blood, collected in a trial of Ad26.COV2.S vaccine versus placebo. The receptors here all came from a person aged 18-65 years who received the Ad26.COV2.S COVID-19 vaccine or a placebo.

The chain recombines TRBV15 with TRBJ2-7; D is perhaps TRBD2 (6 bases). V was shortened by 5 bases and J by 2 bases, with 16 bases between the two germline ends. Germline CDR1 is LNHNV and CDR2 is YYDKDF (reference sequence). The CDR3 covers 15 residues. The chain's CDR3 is CATSGASGGPYEQYV. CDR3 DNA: TGTGCCACCAGCGGAGCCTCCGGGGGACCCTACGAGCAGTACGTC.

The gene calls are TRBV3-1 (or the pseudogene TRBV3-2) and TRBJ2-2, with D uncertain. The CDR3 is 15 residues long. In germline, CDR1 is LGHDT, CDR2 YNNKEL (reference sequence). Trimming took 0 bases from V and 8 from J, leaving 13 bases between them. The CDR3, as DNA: TGTGCCAGCAGCCAAGAATTTAGGGATTCGGGGGAGCTGTTTTTT. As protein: CASSQEFRDSGELFF.